A selection of T cell receptor beta chains follows, all from one sample in a study of response to subunit inactivated influenza vaccine. TCRdb processed the RT-PCR reads anew with MiXCR; each CDR3 protein has one entry. This sample carries approximately 570,000 distinct CDR3 sequences, approximately 7.6% of them seen once, and the ten largest clones take 10% to 15%. The sample in question was PBMCs from blood, obtained about 24 months after vaccination. These receptors were collected from a man aged 50 to 69 who received an inactivated influenza vaccine. The CDR3 runs from the conserved cysteine through the conserved F or W. Each record gives: V gene, D gene, clone size, J gene, CDR3 DNA, CDR3 protein. The D gene is left open where the match is weak. Only some rows state a clone size, as once, few, many or a class for expanded clones.

>TRBV5-6|NA|few|TRBJ2-2
TGTGCCAGCAGCTTGGTTGGGGATTCCGGGGAGCTGTTTTTT
CASSLVGDSGELFF
>TRBV11-2|TRBD1|NA|TRBJ2-5
TGTGCCAGCAGCTCTTCGGACAGGGGGCGCCAAGAGACCCAGTACTTC
CASSSSDRGRQETQYF
>TRBV28|NA|NA|TRBJ1-2
TGTGCCAGCAGGGCAGACAAGCCTAACTATGGCTACACCTTC
CASRADKPNYGYTF
>TRBV5-1|NA|many|TRBJ2-6
TGCGCCAGCAGCTTCAGCTCTGGGGCCAACGTCCTGACTTTC
CASSFSSGANVLTF
>TRBV10-3|TRBD2|many|TRBJ2-1
TGTGCCATCAGTGGGCCCACTAGCGGGAGAAATATGGAGGTGGGTGAGCAGTTCTTC
CAISGPTSGRNMEVGEQFF
>TRBV9|NA|few|TRBJ2-5
TGTGCCAGCAGCGTAGAACCGCGGGCTCAAGAGACCCAGTACTTC
CASSVEPRAQETQYF
>TRBV12-3/TRBV12-4|NA|few|TRBJ1-6
TGTGCCAGCACCCGGGACGGAAGCTCCTATAATTCACCCCTCCACTTT
CASTRDGSSYNSPLHF
>TRBV9|NA|many|TRBJ1-2
TGTGCCAGCAGCGTAGGGGTAGGGCGGAATGGCTACACCTTC
CASSVGVGRNGYTF
>TRBV20-1|NA|many|TRBJ2-3
TGCAGTGCCAGTAAGGTTGTGGTCTCCACAGATACGCAGTATTTT
CSASKVVVSTDTQYF
>TRBV20-1|TRBD2|NA|TRBJ2-1
TGCAGTGTCCCCGCCATGCTAGCGGGAGGTCTCACCTACAATGAGCAGTTCTTC
CSVPAMLAGGLTYNEQFF
>TRBV20-1|TRBD2|many|TRBJ2-1
TGCAGTGCTAGAGGCTTAATAGCGGGAGTGATACACAATGAGCAGTTCTTC
CSARGLIAGVIHNEQFF
>TRBV7-3|NA|many|TRBJ2-1
TGTGCCAGCAGCTTTGGAACTGGATACAATGAGCAGTTCTTC
CASSFGTGYNEQFF